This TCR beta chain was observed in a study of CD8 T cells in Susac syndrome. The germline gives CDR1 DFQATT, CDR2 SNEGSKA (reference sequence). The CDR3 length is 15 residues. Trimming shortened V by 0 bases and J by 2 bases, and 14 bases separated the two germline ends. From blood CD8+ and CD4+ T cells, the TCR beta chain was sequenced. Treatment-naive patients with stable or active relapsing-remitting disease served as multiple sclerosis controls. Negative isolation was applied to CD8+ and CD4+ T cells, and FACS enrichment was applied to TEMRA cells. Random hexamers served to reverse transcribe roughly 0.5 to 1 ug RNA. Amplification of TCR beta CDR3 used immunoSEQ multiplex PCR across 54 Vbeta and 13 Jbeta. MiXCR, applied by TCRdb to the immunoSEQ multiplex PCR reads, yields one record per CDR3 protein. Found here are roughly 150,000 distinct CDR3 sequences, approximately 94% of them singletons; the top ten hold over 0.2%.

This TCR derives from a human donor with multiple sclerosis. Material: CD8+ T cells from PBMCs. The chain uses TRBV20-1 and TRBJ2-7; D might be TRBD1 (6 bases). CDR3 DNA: TGCAGTGCTAGAGACTTCACGGACAGTACCTACGAGCAGTACTTC. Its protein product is CSARDFTDSTYEQYF.